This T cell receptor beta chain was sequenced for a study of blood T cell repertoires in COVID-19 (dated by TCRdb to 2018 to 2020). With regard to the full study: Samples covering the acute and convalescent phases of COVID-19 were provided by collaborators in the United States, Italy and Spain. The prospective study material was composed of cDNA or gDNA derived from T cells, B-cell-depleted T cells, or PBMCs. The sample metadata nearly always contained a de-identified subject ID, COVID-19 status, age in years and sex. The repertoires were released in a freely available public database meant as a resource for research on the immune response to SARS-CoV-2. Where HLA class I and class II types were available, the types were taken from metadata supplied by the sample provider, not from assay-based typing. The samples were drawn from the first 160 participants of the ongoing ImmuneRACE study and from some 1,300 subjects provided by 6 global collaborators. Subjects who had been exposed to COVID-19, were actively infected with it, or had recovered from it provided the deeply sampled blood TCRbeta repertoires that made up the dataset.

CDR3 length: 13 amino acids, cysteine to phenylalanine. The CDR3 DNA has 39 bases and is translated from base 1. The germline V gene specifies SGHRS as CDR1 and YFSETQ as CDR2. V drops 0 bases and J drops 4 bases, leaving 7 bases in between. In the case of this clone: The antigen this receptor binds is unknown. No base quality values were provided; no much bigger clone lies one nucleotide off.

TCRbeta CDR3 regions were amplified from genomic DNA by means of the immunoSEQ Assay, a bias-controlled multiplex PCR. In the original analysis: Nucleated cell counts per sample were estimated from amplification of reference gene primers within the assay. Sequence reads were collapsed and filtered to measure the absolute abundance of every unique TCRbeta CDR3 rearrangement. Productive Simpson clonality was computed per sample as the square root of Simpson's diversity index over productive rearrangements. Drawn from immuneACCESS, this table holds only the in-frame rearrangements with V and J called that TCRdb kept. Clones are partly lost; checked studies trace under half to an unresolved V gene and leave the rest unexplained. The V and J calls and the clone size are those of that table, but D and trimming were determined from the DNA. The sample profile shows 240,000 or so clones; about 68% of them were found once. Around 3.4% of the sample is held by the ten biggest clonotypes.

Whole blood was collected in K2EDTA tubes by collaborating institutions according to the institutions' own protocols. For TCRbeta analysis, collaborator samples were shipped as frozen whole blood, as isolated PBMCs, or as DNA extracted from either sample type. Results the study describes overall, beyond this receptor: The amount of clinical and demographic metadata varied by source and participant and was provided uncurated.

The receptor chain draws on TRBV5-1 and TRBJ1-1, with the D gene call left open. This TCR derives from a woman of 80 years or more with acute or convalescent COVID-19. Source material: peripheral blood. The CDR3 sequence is CASSLGGSTEAFF. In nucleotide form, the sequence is TGCGCCAGCAGCTTGGGAGGGAGCACTGAAGCTTTCTTT.